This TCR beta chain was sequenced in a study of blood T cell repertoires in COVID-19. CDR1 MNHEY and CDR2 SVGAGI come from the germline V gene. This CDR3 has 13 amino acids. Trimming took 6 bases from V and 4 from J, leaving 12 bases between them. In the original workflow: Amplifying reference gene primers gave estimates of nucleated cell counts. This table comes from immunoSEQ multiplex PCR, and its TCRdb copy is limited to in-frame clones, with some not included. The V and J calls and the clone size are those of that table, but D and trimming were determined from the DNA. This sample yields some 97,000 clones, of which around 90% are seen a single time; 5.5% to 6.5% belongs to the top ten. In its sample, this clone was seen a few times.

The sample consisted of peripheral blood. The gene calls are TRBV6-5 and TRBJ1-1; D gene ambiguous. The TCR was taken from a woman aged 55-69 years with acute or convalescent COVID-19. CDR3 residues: CASSRPAGTEAFF. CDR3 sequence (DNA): TGTGCCAGCAGCCGCCCCGCCGGCACTGAAGCTTTCTTT.